Listed below are T cell receptor beta chains from one sample, sequenced in a study of blood T cell repertoires in COVID-19. Some clones are missing from TCRdb's copy, which holds only in-frame ones; the method was immunoSEQ multiplex PCR. The repertoire holds about 190,000 clones, with around 85% as singletons. The source material was peripheral blood. The receptors derive from a man at least 80 years old with COVID-19, enrolled during active disease. Each CDR3 is given with its conserved first and last residue. The D gene is left open where the match is weak. Not every row has a clone size; where given, it reads once, few, many or a size class.

D gene: TRBD1; V gene: TRBV28; J gene: TRBJ1-6; clone size: NA; CDR3 protein: CASSPRTGEYSPLHF; CDR3 DNA: TGTGCCAGCAGTCCTCGGACAGGGGAGTATTCACCCCTCCACTTT
D gene: TRBD2; V gene: TRBV6-5; J gene: TRBJ2-5; clone size: NA; CDR3 protein: CASSYSGTRGETQYF; CDR3 DNA: TGTGCCAGCAGTTACTCAGGGACTAGGGGGGAGACCCAGTACTTC
D gene: TRBD1; V gene: TRBV19; J gene: TRBJ1-1; clone size: NA; CDR3 protein: CASSSTGALEAFF; CDR3 DNA: TGTGCCAGTAGTTCGACAGGGGCCCTTGAAGCTTTCTTT
D gene: NA; V gene: TRBV5-1; J gene: TRBJ2-3; clone size: NA; CDR3 protein: CASSLAQRSTDTQYF; CDR3 DNA: TGCGCCAGCAGCTTGGCCCAGCGTAGCACAGATACGCAGTATTTT
D gene: NA; V gene: TRBV29-1; J gene: TRBJ1-2; clone size: few; CDR3 protein: CSVEQAIYGYTF; CDR3 DNA: TGCAGCGTTGAACAGGCCATCTATGGCTACACCTTC
D gene: TRBD1; V gene: TRBV7-2; J gene: TRBJ1-1; clone size: once; CDR3 protein: CASSLVGTGMGGTEAFF; CDR3 DNA: TGTGCCAGCAGCTTAGTGGGGACAGGGATGGGGGGCACTGAAGCTTTCTTT
D gene: TRBD1; V gene: TRBV2; J gene: TRBJ2-7; clone size: NA; CDR3 protein: CASELQGKTGEQYF; CDR3 DNA: TGTGCCAGCGAGCTACAGGGGAAGACGGGTGAGCAGTACTTC
D gene: NA; V gene: TRBV27; J gene: TRBJ1-1; clone size: NA; CDR3 protein: CASSLREGMNTEAFF; CDR3 DNA: TGTGCCAGCAGTTTACGGGAAGGGATGAACACTGAAGCTTTCTTT
D gene: NA; V gene: TRBV24-1; J gene: TRBJ1-1; clone size: NA; CDR3 protein: CATSDSGQLEAFF; CDR3 DNA: TGTGCCACCAGTGATTCCGGACAGCTAGAAGCTTTCTTT
D gene: NA; V gene: TRBV6-5; J gene: TRBJ1-6; clone size: NA; CDR3 protein: CASQSGPGSPLHF; CDR3 DNA: TGTGCCAGCCAGTCCGGTCCAGGCTCACCCCTCCACTTT
D gene: TRBD1; V gene: TRBV3-1/TRBV3-2; J gene: TRBJ2-1; clone size: few; CDR3 protein: CASSQGRTGAGNEQFF; CDR3 DNA: TGTGCCAGCAGCCAGGGAAGGACAGGGGCGGGGAATGAGCAGTTCTTC
D gene: TRBD1; V gene: TRBV18; J gene: TRBJ1-1; clone size: once; CDR3 protein: CASSPIGQGIEAFF; CDR3 DNA: TGTGCCAGCTCACCTATCGGACAGGGGATTGAAGCTTTCTTT
D gene: TRBD2; V gene: TRBV5-4; J gene: TRBJ2-7; clone size: NA; CDR3 protein: CASSLSGGGSEQYF; CDR3 DNA: TGTGCCAGCAGCCTTAGCGGGGGGGGCAGTGAGCAGTACTTC
D gene: NA; V gene: TRBV3-1/TRBV3-2; J gene: TRBJ2-3; clone size: NA; CDR3 protein: CASSQDPEADTQYF; CDR3 DNA: TGTGCCAGCAGCCAAGATCCCGAGGCGGATACGCAGTATTTT
D gene: NA; V gene: TRBV28; J gene: TRBJ2-1; clone size: once; CDR3 protein: CASLRSNSYNEQFF; CDR3 DNA: TGTGCCAGCCTGAGGAGCAACTCCTACAATGAGCAGTTCTTC
D gene: TRBD2; V gene: TRBV4-1; J gene: TRBJ2-3; clone size: NA; CDR3 protein: CASSQLRLAGDTDTQYF; CDR3 DNA: TGCGCCAGCAGCCAACTCCGACTAGCGGGGGACACAGATACGCAGTATTTT
D gene: TRBD1; V gene: TRBV2; J gene: TRBJ1-2; clone size: NA; CDR3 protein: CASSPDRGRQYGYTF; CDR3 DNA: TGTGCCAGCAGTCCAGACAGGGGGCGGCAGTATGGCTACACCTTC
D gene: NA; V gene: TRBV3-1/TRBV3-2; J gene: TRBJ1-6; clone size: NA; CDR3 protein: CASSQGTYNSPLHF; CDR3 DNA: TGTGCCAGCAGCCAAGGCACTTATAATTCACCCCTCCACTTT
D gene: NA; V gene: TRBV18; J gene: TRBJ1-5; clone size: NA; CDR3 protein: CASSPGLTAEPQHF; CDR3 DNA: TGTGCCAGCTCCCCGGGACTCACGGCGGAGCCCCAGCATTTT
D gene: NA; V gene: TRBV4-1; J gene: TRBJ1-5; clone size: NA; CDR3 protein: CASSLFLGGSNQPQHF; CDR3 DNA: TGCGCCAGCAGCCTGTTCCTTGGAGGAAGCAATCAGCCCCAGCATTTT
D gene: NA; V gene: TRBV4-3; J gene: TRBJ1-4; clone size: NA; CDR3 protein: CASSRETEKLFF; CDR3 DNA: TGCGCCAGCAGCCGAGAGACAGAAAAACTGTTTTTT
D gene: TRBD2; V gene: TRBV3-1/TRBV3-2; J gene: TRBJ2-5; clone size: once; CDR3 protein: CASSPRLAGGQETQYF; CDR3 DNA: TGTGCCAGCAGCCCTAGACTAGCGGGGGGGCAAGAGACCCAGTACTTC
D gene: TRBD1; V gene: TRBV12-5; J gene: TRBJ2-7; clone size: NA; CDR3 protein: CASGRQGVTNEQYF; CDR3 DNA: TGTGCTAGTGGCAGACAGGGGGTGACGAACGAGCAGTACTTC
D gene: TRBD1; V gene: TRBV6-2/TRBV6-3; J gene: TRBJ1-4; clone size: NA; CDR3 protein: CASSSYGQGGEKLFF; CDR3 DNA: TGTGCCAGCAGTTCCTACGGACAGGGCGGCGAAAAACTGTTTTTT
D gene: TRBD1; V gene: TRBV11-2; J gene: TRBJ1-4; clone size: few; CDR3 protein: CASSRLYQGEPNEKLFF; CDR3 DNA: TGTGCCAGCAGCCGATTGTACCAGGGGGAACCTAATGAAAAACTGTTTTTT
D gene: TRBD2; V gene: TRBV6-6; J gene: TRBJ2-1; clone size: few; CDR3 protein: CASSPGTSGGRWGQFF; CDR3 DNA: TGTGCCAGCAGCCCCGGGACTAGCGGGGGGCGGTGGGGGCAGTTCTTC
D gene: TRBD1; V gene: TRBV7-2; J gene: TRBJ1-2; clone size: once; CDR3 protein: CASSPSQTGGYGYTF; CDR3 DNA: TGTGCCAGCAGCCCTTCACAGACAGGGGGCTATGGCTACACCTTC
D gene: TRBD1; V gene: TRBV6-2/TRBV6-3; J gene: TRBJ2-3; clone size: NA; CDR3 protein: CASSRGQVSGTDTQYF; CDR3 DNA: TGTGCCAGCAGCCGAGGACAGGTCAGCGGCACAGATACGCAGTATTTT
D gene: NA; V gene: TRBV19; J gene: TRBJ1-1; clone size: NA; CDR3 protein: CASSIREETEAFF; CDR3 DNA: TGTGCCAGTAGTATACGCGAAGAGACTGAAGCTTTCTTT
D gene: TRBD1; V gene: TRBV10-1; J gene: TRBJ1-1; clone size: NA; CDR3 protein: CASSEGTGATEAFF; CDR3 DNA: TGCGCCAGCAGTGAGGGGACAGGGGCCACTGAAGCTTTCTTT
D gene: NA; V gene: TRBV19; J gene: TRBJ1-5; clone size: NA; CDR3 protein: CAIGGTNQPQHF; CDR3 DNA: TGTGCAATTGGGGGGACCAATCAGCCCCAGCATTTT
D gene: NA; V gene: TRBV4-2; J gene: TRBJ1-2; clone size: NA; CDR3 protein: CASSQAERPNYGYTF; CDR3 DNA: TGTGCCAGCAGCCAAGCTGAGCGCCCTAACTATGGCTACACCTTC
D gene: NA; V gene: TRBV20-1; J gene: TRBJ1-5; clone size: NA; CDR3 protein: CSASSPGQMNQPQHF; CDR3 DNA: TGCAGTGCTAGTAGTCCCGGACAGATGAATCAGCCCCAGCATTTT
D gene: NA; V gene: TRBV7-2; J gene: TRBJ2-2; clone size: NA; CDR3 protein: CASSLITPSGTGELFF; CDR3 DNA: TGTGCCAGCAGCTTGATTACACCCTCGGGCACCGGGGAGCTGTTTTTT
D gene: TRBD2; V gene: TRBV4-2; J gene: TRBJ2-1; clone size: NA; CDR3 protein: CASSQERLAGNEQFF; CDR3 DNA: TGTGCCAGCAGCCAAGAGAGGCTAGCGGGGAATGAGCAGTTCTTC
D gene: TRBD1; V gene: TRBV29-1; J gene: TRBJ1-1; clone size: NA; CDR3 protein: CSVFHRGILTNTEAFF; CDR3 DNA: TGCAGCGTCTTCCACAGGGGGATCCTAACTAACACTGAAGCTTTCTTT
D gene: TRBD1; V gene: TRBV4-2; J gene: TRBJ2-5; clone size: NA; CDR3 protein: CASSLGQDRAHQETQYF; CDR3 DNA: TGTGCCAGCAGCCTGGGTCAGGACAGGGCCCACCAAGAGACCCAGTACTTC
D gene: TRBD1; V gene: TRBV5-1; J gene: TRBJ2-7; clone size: NA; CDR3 protein: CASSLQGSTYSEQYF; CDR3 DNA: TGCGCCAGCAGCTTACAGGGGTCTACCTACAGCGAGCAGTACTTC
D gene: NA; V gene: TRBV11-3; J gene: TRBJ2-1; clone size: few; CDR3 protein: CASSTRWGDEQFF; CDR3 DNA: TGTGCCAGCAGCACGCGATGGGGGGATGAGCAGTTCTTC
D gene: NA; V gene: TRBV6-2/TRBV6-3; J gene: TRBJ2-7; clone size: NA; CDR3 protein: CASSYSSSTYEQYF; CDR3 DNA: TGTGCCAGCAGTTACTCTAGTAGCACCTACGAGCAGTACTTC
D gene: NA; V gene: TRBV11-2; J gene: TRBJ1-5; clone size: NA; CDR3 protein: CASSFAPFNQPQHF; CDR3 DNA: TGTGCCAGCAGCTTCGCGCCTTTCAATCAGCCCCAGCATTTT
D gene: TRBD1; V gene: TRBV3-1/TRBV3-2; J gene: TRBJ1-2; clone size: few; CDR3 protein: CASSLLGQPRGGYTF; CDR3 DNA: TGTGCCAGCAGCCTCCTGGGACAGCCAAGGGGGGGCTACACCTTC
D gene: TRBD1; V gene: TRBV19; J gene: TRBJ1-6; clone size: NA; CDR3 protein: CASSYGQGVTPLHF; CDR3 DNA: TGTGCCAGTAGTTACGGACAGGGAGTAACACCCCTCCACTTT